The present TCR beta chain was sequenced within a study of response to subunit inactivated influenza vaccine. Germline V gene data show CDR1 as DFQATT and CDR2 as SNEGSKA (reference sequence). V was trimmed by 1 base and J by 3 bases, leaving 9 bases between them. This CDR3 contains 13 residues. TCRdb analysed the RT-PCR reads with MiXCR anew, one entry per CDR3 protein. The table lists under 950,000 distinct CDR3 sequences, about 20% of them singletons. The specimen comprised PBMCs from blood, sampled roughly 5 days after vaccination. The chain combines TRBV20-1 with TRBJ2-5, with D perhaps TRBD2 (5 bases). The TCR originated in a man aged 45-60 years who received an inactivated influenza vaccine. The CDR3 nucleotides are TGCAGTGCTAGAGGATACGGGGAAGAGACCCAGTACTTC. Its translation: CSARGYGEETQYF.